This T cell receptor beta chain was observed in a study of T cells after yellow fever vaccination. J gave up 2 bases and V 6 bases, and 10 bases lay outside the gene matches. The CDR3 has 16 amino acids. Regarding this clonotype: Its target is not known.

5'RACE template switching produced TCR cDNA carrying a universal primer site and UMIs. From the 5' RACE reads, TCRdb called clonotypes with MiXCR, one entry per CDR3 protein. The sample comprises some 300,000 distinct CDR3 sequences, about 10% of which are singletons, and over 3% rests with the top ten. Overall study results and limits: A large majority of primary-vaccination clones showed up again after the booster (about 97% CD4, around 90% CD8). Clonotypes found in both CD4 and CD8 compartments made up a small share. Repertoires sorted by FACS could include abundant clonotypes that are contaminants from the bulk population.

The gene calls are TRBV12-3 or TRBV12-4 and TRBJ1-3, with 7 nucleotides matching TRBD1. The TCR was taken from a man between 18 and 35 years old who received the YFV17D yellow fever vaccine. The specimen comprised CD4+ T cells sorted from PBMCs, sampled 5 days after the yellow fever booster vaccination. The CDR3 here is CASSRGQIGAGNTIYF. Written as DNA, the CDR3 is TGTGCCAGCAGCCGGGGACAGATCGGGGCTGGAAACACCATATATTTT.